What follows describes a single T cell receptor (beta chain). Its antigen is undetermined. Using immunoSEQ multiplex PCR, the repertoire was profiled, and TCRdb retains in-frame clones only, with some absent. Of 200,000 to 300,000 clones listed, roughly 87% are singletons. Germline lookup yields CDR1 MDHEN and CDR2 SYDVKM. Trimming removed 3 bases from V and 7 bases from J, with 10 bases in between. The CDR3 spans 13 residues. The data were obtained in a study of cytomegalovirus exposure and HLA in healthy donors. Study summary: According to later analysis, the same platform produced the 90 to 150 validation and several hundred first-cohort repertoires. Whole-study findings and limits: In the 130 or so validation repertoires, a later analysis found that first-cohort TCR clusters tended to co-occur. Most TCR sequences were rare, but some public TCRs occurred in many donors. The classifier was said to identify cytomegalovirus status with high specificity and sensitivity.

The sample consisted of PBMCs. J is TRBJ1-5 and V is TRBV28; D is unresolved. The TCR was taken from a woman in her 30s in good health and CMV-seronegative. The CDR3 coding sequence is TGTGCCAGCAGTTTCCGGGGTAGCCAGCCCCAGCATTTT. Protein product: CASSFRGSQPQHF.